The subject of this entry is one T cell receptor beta chain. This entry is derived from a study of control samples from healthy donors and cancer patients. The CDR3 contains 13 residues. V dropped 6 bases and J dropped 5 bases, with 13 bases sitting between them. Germline CDR1 and CDR2: SGHTA and FQGNSA. Clones were sequenced by immunoSEQ multiplex PCR, and TCRdb holds only the in-frame ones, with some missing. The table includes 30,000 to 40,000 clones, 80% to 95% detected once. Sequences were obtained from PBMCs. The TCR sequence derives from a man aged 40-50 years with colorectal cancer. The chain joins TRBV7-2 to TRBJ1-1; a possible D gene is TRBD1 (5 bases). The DNA for the CDR3 is TGTGCCAGCAGATTAAGCGGGGGGACTGAAGCTTTCTTT. It specifies CASRLSGGTEAFF.